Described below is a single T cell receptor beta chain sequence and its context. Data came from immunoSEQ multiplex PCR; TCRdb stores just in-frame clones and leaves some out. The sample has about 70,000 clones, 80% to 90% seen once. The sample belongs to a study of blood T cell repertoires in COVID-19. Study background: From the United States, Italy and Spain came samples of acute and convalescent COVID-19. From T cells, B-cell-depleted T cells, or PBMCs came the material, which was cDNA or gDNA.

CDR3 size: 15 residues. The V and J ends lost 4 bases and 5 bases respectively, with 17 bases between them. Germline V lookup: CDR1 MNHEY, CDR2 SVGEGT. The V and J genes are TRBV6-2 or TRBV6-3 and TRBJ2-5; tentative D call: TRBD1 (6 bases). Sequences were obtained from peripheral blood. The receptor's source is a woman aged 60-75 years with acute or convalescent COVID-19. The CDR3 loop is CASSSQRWGRETQYF. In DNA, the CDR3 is TGTGCCAGCAGTTCTCAACGGTGGGGGCGGGAGACCCAGTACTTC.